Following are 31 T cell receptor beta chains from one sample sequenced in a study of T cell responses to AZD1222 COVID-19 vaccine. Here immunoSEQ multiplex PCR was the method, and the copy in TCRdb shows in-frame clones only, minus some. The profile shows roughly 80,000 clones, under 95% of them singletons. The sample was peripheral blood, taken on day 0 of AZD1222 vaccination. These receptor sequences come from an adult in good health.

The chain has TRBV6-1 and TRBJ1-1; no clear D gene. Germline V CDR1 and CDR2: MNHNS, SASEGT. Trimming removed 2 bases from V and 0 bases from J, with 7 bases in between. The length of the CDR3 is 14 residues. DNA of the CDR3: TGTGCCAGCAGTGAAATAATAGTGAACACTGAAGCTTTCTTT. Translation gives CASSEIIVNTEAFF.

J is TRBJ1-1 and V is TRBV25-1; perhaps TRBD1 as D (5 bases). Germline lookup yields CDR1 MGHDK and CDR2 SYGVNS. Deletions cut 1 base from V and 9 bases from J, with 9 bases between. This CDR3 spans 12 amino acids. The CDR3 nucleotides read TGTGCCAGCAGTGAATTTCGGGGACAAGCTTTCTTT. The encoded protein is CASSEFRGQAFF.

The gene calls are TRBV5-1 and TRBJ1-1; a possible D gene is TRBD1 (5 bases). The V end lost 5 bases, the J end lost 6 bases, and 23 bases lay between the germline ends. The CDR3 spans 16 residues. Per the germline V gene, CDR1 is SGHRS and CDR2 is YFSETQ. The CDR3 is CASRGGTVDFLPEAFF. In DNA, the CDR3 is TGCGCCAGCAGGGGGGGTACAGTGGATTTTCTCCCTGAAGCTTTCTTT.

This chain joins TRBV30 and TRBJ1-1, with a weak D call TRBD1 (6 bases). In germline, CDR1 is GTSNPN, CDR2 SVGIG (reference sequence). Deletions cut 2 bases from V and 8 bases from J, with 15 bases between. CDR3 length: 13 amino acids. CDR3 in DNA: TGTGCCTGGAGTCTGACAAGGACAGCCGAAGCTTTCTTT. This translates into CAWSLTRTAEAFF.

This chain connects TRBV2 to TRBJ2-3, with 14 bases identical to TRBD2. CDR3 length equals 15 residues. The germline gives CDR1 SNHLY, CDR2 FYNNEI. With 4 bases clipped from V and 3 bases from J, the junction kept 0 bases outside the gene matches. For the CDR3, the DNA is TGTGCCAGCAGTGGGACTAGCGGGGGGACAGATACGCAGTATTTT. Encoded protein: CASSGTSGGTDTQYF. The whole variable domain, remainder taken from reference TRBV2 and TRBJ2-3, is EPEVTQTPSHQVTQMGQEVILRCVPISNHLYFYWYRQILGQKVEFLVSFYNNEISEKSEIFDDQFSVERPDGSNFTLKIRSTKLEDSAMYFCASSGTSGGTDTQYFGPGTRLTVL.

The chain uses TRBV27 and TRBJ2-7; D ambiguous. The CDR3 covers 14 residues. Germline CDR1 reads MNHEY; CDR2 reads SMNVEV (reference sequence). V was trimmed by 3 bases and J by 2 bases, leaving 11 bases between them. The CDR3: CASSLSAIAYEQYF. CDR3 in DNA: TGTGCCAGCAGTTTGTCAGCGATAGCCTACGAGCAGTACTTC.

V is TRBV5-6 and J is TRBJ1-1; D perhaps matches TRBD1 (5 bases). The V end was cut by 1 base, the J end by 7 bases, with 8 bases between. From germline, CDR1 is SGHDT and CDR2 YYEEEE. The CDR3 spans 12 residues. In DNA, the CDR3 is TGTGCCAGCAGCTTGCGGGGGATTGAAGCTTTCTTT. The encoded protein is CASSLRGIEAFF.

The V call is TRBV5-1, the J call TRBJ1-1; D might be TRBD1 (6 bases). Deletions cut 3 bases from V and 0 bases from J, with 15 bases between. This CDR3 has 16 amino acids. The germline gives CDR1 SGHRS, CDR2 YFSETQ. The CDR3 nucleotides read TGCGCCAGCAGCTCGGGCGGGGGCAGAATGAACACTGAAGCTTTCTTT. Residues: CASSSGGGRMNTEAFF. The full variable domain, completed using reference TRBV5-1 and TRBJ1-1, is KAGVTQTPRYLIKTRGQQVTLSCSPISGHRSVSWYQQTPGQGLQFLFEYFSETQRNKGNFPGRFSGRQFSNSRSEMNVSTLELGDSALYLCASSSGGGRMNTEAFFGQGTRLTVV.

The chain recombines TRBV11-3 with TRBJ1-1; no reliable D call. V lost 5 bases and J lost 1, with 11 bases in between. Germline CDR1 SGHNT, CDR2 YENEEA. This CDR3 has 14 amino acids. The CDR3 coding sequence is TGTGCCAGCAGCCAAACTCGGGCGAACACTGAAGCTTTCTTT. Translation gives CASSQTRANTEAFF.

The V gene is TRBV30, the J gene TRBJ2-3; TRBD2 might be the D (6 bases). The V gene's germline CDR1 is GTSNPN and CDR2 SVGIG (reference sequence). The CDR3 sequence is 12 residues long. The V end lost 5 bases, the J end lost 11 bases, and 17 bases lay between the germline ends. As DNA, the CDR3 is TGTGCCTGGGGAGGGCCCGGCGGTTGGCAGTATTTT. Translated: CAWGGPGGWQYF.

A single count supports this clone. The rearrangement links TRBV9 to TRBJ2-3; 10 nucleotides agree with TRBD1. CDR1 and CDR2 from the germline V gene are SGDLS and YYNGEE. CDR3 length equals 17 residues. J lost 0 bases, V lost 1 base, and 5 bases had no gene match. The DNA of the CDR3 is TGTGCCAGCAGCGTACTCCGGACAGGGGGAAGCACAGATACGCAGTATTTT. Its translation: CASSVLRTGGSTDTQYF.

This clone was counted a single time. The rearrangement joins TRBV7-6 to TRBJ2-2; D gene uncertain. Germline CDR1 is SGHVS and CDR2 is FNYEAQ. This CDR3 has 18 amino acids. Trimming stripped 4 bases from V and 1 base from J, with 19 bases between. CDR3 coding DNA: TGTGCCAGCAGCTCCAGACCCAACCATCGACAGAACACCGGGGAGCTGTTTTTT. Protein product: CASSSRPNHRQNTGELFF.

V is TRBV9 and J is TRBJ2-5, with unresolved D. V dropped 0 bases and J dropped 2 bases, with 8 bases sitting between them. This CDR3 is built from 14 residues. The germline CDR1 and CDR2 sequences are SGDLS and YYNGEE. CDR3 sequence (DNA): TGTGCCAGCAGCGTAGATAAATCTCAAGAGACCCAGTACTTC. This translates into CASSVDKSQETQYF.

The gene calls are TRBV29-1 and TRBJ2-1, with TRBD1 as a possible D gene (5 bases). The CDR3 is made up of 14 amino acids. V shed 7 bases and J shed 0 bases, with 13 bases lying between them. Germline lookup yields CDR1 SQVTM and CDR2 ANQGSEA. CDR3 DNA sequence: TGCAGCGGGAGTCAGGGAAGCTCCTACAATGAGCAGTTCTTC. Translated, it gives CSGSQGSSYNEQFF.

J is TRBJ1-3 and V is TRBV5-1, with D possibly matching TRBD1 (5 bases). The V gene's germline CDR1 is SGHRS and CDR2 YFSETQ. The CDR3 runs to 13 residues. V was clipped by 5 bases and J by 2 bases, with 8 bases between them. CDR3 bases: TGCGCCAGCAGTATGGGGGCTGGAAACACCATATATTTT. Amino acid sequence: CASSMGAGNTIYF.

CDR3 sequence reads: CASSLAGTYNEQFF. The CDR3 nucleotides read TGTGCCAGCAGCTTAGCAGGGACCTACAATGAGCAGTTCTTC. The V gene is TRBV11-3, the J gene TRBJ2-1; D possibly corresponds to TRBD1 (5 bases). With 1 base removed from V and 2 bases from J, the gap between germline ends came to 6 bases. This CDR3 has 14 amino acids. Germline CDR1 SGHNT, CDR2 YENEEA.

The CDR3 loop is CASSLEAGRNTIYF. As DNA, the CDR3 is TGTGCCAGCAGCTTAGAGGCCGGAAGAAACACCATATATTTT. The V gene is TRBV11-3, the J gene TRBJ1-3; no clear D gene. Deletions cut 0 bases from V and 5 bases from J, with 8 bases between. This CDR3 is built from 14 residues. Germline V CDR1 and CDR2: SGHNT, YENEEA.

The chain has TRBV7-8 and TRBJ1-5; TRBD1 might be the D (5 bases). Germline loops: CDR1 SGHVS, CDR2 FQNEAQ. This CDR3 has 17 residues. Trimming removed 0 bases at V and 6 bases at J, with 18 bases between. The CDR3 reads CASSLAASRPGGQPQHF. For the CDR3, the DNA is TGTGCCAGCAGCTTAGCGGCAAGTAGGCCGGGGGGTCAGCCCCAGCATTTT.

The chain carries TRBV5-1 and TRBJ2-1; 12 nucleotides agree with TRBD2. From germline, CDR1 is SGHRS and CDR2 YFSETQ. This CDR3 contains 16 residues. Trimming took 0 bases from V and 5 from J; bases not matched to a gene: 3. CDR3 coding DNA: TGCGCCAGCAGCTTGGCCCGGACTAGCGGGGACAATGAGCAGTTCTTC. Protein sequence: CASSLARTSGDNEQFF.

The rearrangement joins TRBV5-4 to TRBJ2-3, with D possibly matching TRBD1 (5 bases). Trimming stripped 6 bases from V and 2 bases from J, with 13 bases between. CDR3 length equals 14 residues. Germline V gene lookup returns CDR1 SGHNT and CDR2 YYREEE (reference sequence). The CDR3 loop reads CASTSQAHTDTQYF. CDR3 coding DNA: TGTGCCAGCACTTCACAGGCGCACACAGATACGCAGTATTTT.

The chain carries TRBV6-1 and TRBJ2-7; no firm D call. Germline V gives CDR1 MNHNS, CDR2 SASEGT. This CDR3 region has 13 residues. V lost 1 base and J 3 bases, leaving 7 bases between the germline ends. The CDR3 sequence: CASSEGYGYEQYF. As DNA, the CDR3 is TGTGCCAGCAGTGAAGGGTATGGCTACGAGCAGTACTTC.

CDR3 nucleotide sequence: TGTGCCAGCAGATGGGACAGCTCACCGGGAAACATTCAGTACTTC. This sequence encodes CASRWDSSPGNIQYF. This chain uses TRBV7-2 with TRBJ2-4; 7 bases line up with TRBD1. The V gene's germline CDR1 is SGHTA and CDR2 FQGNSA. The CDR3 length is 15 residues. The V and J ends lost 6 bases and 6 bases, in that order; junction bases with no gene match: 11.

This clone is a singleton in its sample. The gene calls are TRBV5-1 and TRBJ2-1; D is unclear. Germline V gives CDR1 SGHRS, CDR2 YFSETQ. V was pared by 4 bases and J by 4 bases, with 15 bases between. This CDR3 spans 15 amino acids. The CDR3: CASSLIDPTYNEQFF. CDR3 nucleotides: TGCGCCAGCAGCCTTATCGACCCAACTTACAATGAGCAGTTCTTC. The full variable domain, completed using reference TRBV5-1 and TRBJ2-1, is KAGVTQTPRYLIKTRGQQVTLSCSPISGHRSVSWYQQTPGQGLQFLFEYFSETQRNKGNFPGRFSGRQFSNSRSEMNVSTLELGDSALYLCASSLIDPTYNEQFFGPGTRLTVL.

The rearrangement links TRBV12-3 or TRBV12-4 to TRBJ1-6; D is perhaps TRBD1 (5 bases). The V end was cut by 2 bases, the J end by 9 bases, with 8 bases between. The CDR3 is 13 residues long. In DNA, the CDR3 is TGTGCCAGCAGTTTACAGGGTCCTTCACCCCTCCACTTT. Its protein is CASSLQGPSPLHF.

The rearrangement links TRBV30 to TRBJ1-6; TRBD1 agrees at 7 bases. V lost 1 base and J lost 7; bases outside the gene matches: 4. Germline V gene lookup returns CDR1 GTSNPN and CDR2 SVGIG (reference sequence). The CDR3 has 14 residues. CDR3 amino acids: CAWSEGQRNSPLHF. The CDR3 DNA reads as TGTGCCTGGAGTGAGGGACAGAGGAATTCACCCCTCCACTTT.

This clone occurred once. The chain carries TRBV6-5 and TRBJ1-6; tentatively, D is TRBD1 (5 bases). The germline V and J ends were trimmed by 7 bases and 10 bases, with 14 bases remaining between them. CDR1 and CDR2 (germline): MNHEY, SVGAGI. The CDR3 spans 13 residues. The CDR3 spells CASMRGARSPLHF. CDR3 DNA sequence: TGTGCCAGCATGAGGGGCGCGAGGTCACCCCTCCACTTT.

J is TRBJ1-3 and V is TRBV9; 9 positions match TRBD1. Germline lookup yields CDR1 SGDLS and CDR2 YYNGEE. The CDR3 is 15 amino acids. V lost 0 bases, J lost 8 bases, and 6 bases stayed unmatched. The CDR3 DNA reads TGTGCCAGCAGCGTAGTGGGGACAGGGACGGACACCATATATTTT. Translating it yields CASSVVGTGTDTIYF.

The genes are TRBV27 and TRBJ1-1, with 8 bases lining up with TRBD1. The J segment lost 3 bases and the V segment lost 2 bases, leaving 2 bases of the junction unmatched. The V gene's germline CDR1 is MNHEY and CDR2 SMNVEV (reference sequence). The CDR3 totals 14 residues. DNA of the CDR3: TGTGCCAGCAGTTTAGCCAGGGGGCACACTGAAGCTTTCTTT. Translating gives CASSLARGHTEAFF.

This clone was observed a few times. The chain combines TRBV5-6 with TRBJ2-2; no clear D gene. The ends were cut back, 2 bases at V and 4 bases at J, with 9 bases in the middle. The germline V gene has CDR1 SGHDT and CDR2 YYEEEE. CDR3 size: 14 residues. CDR3 DNA sequence: TGTGCCAGCAGCTTCGGTGTGGCCACCGGGGAGCTGTTTTTT. As protein: CASSFGVATGELFF.

The V call is TRBV7-6, the J call TRBJ2-7; 11 bases agree with TRBD2. The V gene end was trimmed by 5 bases and the J gene end by 0 bases; junction bases not matched to a gene: 12. This CDR3 is built from 18 residues. In germline, CDR1 is SGHVS, CDR2 FNYEAQ. The DNA for the CDR3 is TGTGCCAGCAGCCCAATCCGAAGGACTAGCGGGTCCTCCTACGAGCAGTACTTC. Amino acid sequence: CASSPIRRTSGSSYEQYF.

The rearrangement links TRBV7-3 to TRBJ2-3; unclear D gene. CDR1 is SGHTA and CDR2 is FQGTGA in the germline V gene. The CDR3 spans 13 residues. V was cut by 2 bases and J by 2 bases, with 5 bases left in between. DNA for the CDR3: TGTGCCAGCAGCTTATCGACCACAGATACGCAGTATTTT. Residues: CASSLSTTDTQYF. Combining the CDR3 with reference TRBV7-3 and TRBJ2-3 gives the whole variable domain GAGVSQTPSNKVTEKGKYVELRCDPISGHTALYWYRQSLGQGPEFLIYFQGTGAADDSGLPNDRFFAVRPEGSVSTLKIQRTERGDSAVYLCASSLSTTDTQYFGPGTRLTVL.